The 19 T cell receptor beta chains listed next were all sequenced from one sample in a study of blood T cell repertoires in COVID-19. TCRdb keeps only in-frame clones here, not all; method: immunoSEQ multiplex PCR. The profile shows 400,000 to 450,000 clones, less than 95% of them singletons. The sequencing sample was made of PBMCs or T cells enriched from blood (not recorded which). All receptors come from a man in his late teens or twenties who had recovered from COVID-19.

This chain connects TRBV2 to TRBJ2-2; TRBD2 agrees at 7 bases. The germline V gene has CDR1 SNHLY and CDR2 FYNNEI. This CDR3 has 16 residues. The ends lost 6 bases at V and 7 bases at J; junction bases unmatched: 14. Here the CDR3 DNA reads TGTGCCAGCAGACTATCTAGCGGCCCTCTCTTCGGGGAGCTGTTTTTT. This translates into CASRLSSGPLFGELFF.

This rearrangement joins TRBV5-1 to TRBJ2-1; 8 bases fit TRBD2. Trimming removed 4 bases from V and 10 bases from J; junction bases left unmatched: 13. Germline V gene data show CDR1 as SGHRS and CDR2 as YFSETQ. This CDR3 is 15 amino acids long. The CDR3 reads CASSGTTSGPGEQFF. The DNA for the CDR3 is TGCGCCAGCAGCGGAACCACTAGCGGCCCTGGGGAGCAGTTCTTC.

The V gene is TRBV6-5, the J gene TRBJ2-5, with D possibly matching TRBD2 (5 bases). This CDR3 has 14 amino acids. Germline V gene lookup returns CDR1 MNHEY and CDR2 SVGAGI. The germline V and J ends were trimmed by 2 bases and 5 bases, with 12 bases remaining between them. The CDR3 protein is CASSYGAGEETQYF. CDR3 DNA: TGTGCCAGCAGTTACGGAGCCGGGGAGGAGACCCAGTACTTC.

V is TRBV11-2 and J is TRBJ2-4; 10 bases are shared with TRBD2. The germline V gene has CDR1 SGHAT and CDR2 FQNNGV. CDR3 length: 19 amino acids. Trimming took 2 bases from V and 5 from J; bases not matched to a gene: 15. DNA for the CDR3: TGTGCCAGCAGCTTATTATCCCCATTGACAGGACTAGCGGAAAACATTCAGTACTTC. Amino acids: CASSLLSPLTGLAENIQYF.

The chain combines TRBV10-2 with TRBJ1-1; 10 nucleotides match TRBD1. Germline CDR1 and CDR2: WSHSY and SAAADI. The J segment lost 3 bases and the V segment lost 3 bases, leaving 4 bases of the junction unmatched. The CDR3 totals 15 residues. CDR3 region: CASSEAGTGDTEAFF. CDR3 DNA: TGCGCCAGCAGTGAAGCCGGGACAGGGGACACTGAAGCTTTCTTT.

The chain uses TRBV7-6 and TRBJ2-2; D might be TRBD1 (7 bases). The CDR3 extends over 15 amino acids. Germline lookup yields CDR1 SGHVS and CDR2 FNYEAQ. The V and J ends lost 3 bases and 2 bases respectively, with 10 bases between them. The CDR3 spells CASSFQGGNTGELFF. DNA for the CDR3: TGTGCCAGCAGCTTCCAGGGGGGTAACACCGGGGAGCTGTTTTTT.

The chain links TRBV2 to TRBJ1-2; perhaps TRBD1 as D (6 bases). The germline V gene has CDR1 SNHLY and CDR2 FYNNEI. V dropped 4 bases and J dropped 2 bases, with 11 bases sitting between them. CDR3 size: 14 residues. The CDR3 nucleotides are TGTGCCAGCAGTGCTCAGGGGCCAAACTATGGCTACACCTTC. Translated: CASSAQGPNYGYTF.

This chain joins TRBV4-1 and TRBJ1-4, with D uncertain. The CDR3 runs 16 residues. Germline lookup yields CDR1 MGHRA and CDR2 YSYEKL. The V end was cut by 3 bases, the J end by 5 bases, with 16 bases between. The CDR3 is CASSHDSGLGNEKLFF. The DNA for the CDR3 is TGCGCCAGCAGCCACGACTCCGGACTGGGAAATGAAAAACTGTTTTTT.

The chain employs TRBV2 and TRBJ2-7; 8 bases map to TRBD2. The junction had 6 bases not matched to a gene; V was cut back by 7 bases and J by 7 bases. The CDR3 totals 12 residues. The germline V gene encodes CDR1 SNHLY and CDR2 FYNNEI. The CDR3 region has the DNA TGTGCCAGCAAGCGGGAGACGGGGGAGCAGTACTTC. Residues: CASKRETGEQYF.

V usage is TRBV24-1 and J usage is TRBJ1-2; 7 positions match TRBD1. There are 17 residues in the CDR3. V shed 4 bases, J shed 1 base, and the junction held 11 bases outside the gene matches. Germline values: CDR1 KGHDR, CDR2 SFDVKD. CDR3: CATSDPPNGQDNYGYTF. Here the CDR3 DNA reads TGTGCCACCAGTGACCCACCCAACGGACAGGATAACTATGGCTACACCTTC.

V is TRBV18 and J is TRBJ1-5; the D is unclear. The CDR3 is 14 residues long. V was cut by 6 bases and J by 4 bases, with 13 bases left in between. Germline CDR1 KGHSH, CDR2 LQKENI. Here the CDR3 DNA reads TGTGCCAGCTCGCAGGAGGGAACTAATCAGCCCCAGCATTTT. Protein sequence: CASSQEGTNQPQHF.

The chain carries TRBV11-3 and TRBJ2-3, with D maybe TRBD2 (5 bases). V lost 10 bases, J lost 6 bases, and 23 bases lay in between. CDR1 and CDR2 from the germline V gene are SGHNT and YENEEA. This CDR3 spans 15 amino acids. The DNA for the CDR3 is TGTGCCACATCCGGAGACTACGCCTTTAGGGATACGCAGTATTTT. It translates to CATSGDYAFRDTQYF. The full variable domain, in which reference TRBV11-3 and TRBJ2-3 provide the parts outside the CDR3, is EAGVVQSPRYKIIEKKQPVAFWCNPISGHNTLYWYLQNLGQGPELLIRYENEEAVDDSQLPKDRFSAERLKGVDSTLKIQPAELGDSAVYLCATSGDYAFRDTQYFGPGTRLTVL.

This clone was seen a few times. The chain uses TRBV27 and TRBJ1-5; the match to TRBD1 covers 10 bases. J lost 6 bases, V lost 2 bases, and 10 bases had no gene match. The length of the CDR3 is 17 residues. The germline V gene has CDR1 MNHEY and CDR2 SMNVEV (reference sequence). CDR3 protein: CASSLRGRDRGFQPQHF. The CDR3, as DNA: TGTGCCAGCAGTTTAAGAGGTCGGGACAGGGGTTTTCAGCCCCAGCATTTT.

This sequence joins TRBV19 and TRBJ1-1; 7 bases line up with TRBD1. After removal of 6 bases from V and 1 base from J, the junction contained 2 bases not matched to a gene. CDR1 LNHDA and CDR2 SQIVND come from the germline V gene (reference sequence). The CDR3 is 13 residues long. The CDR3 bases are TGTGCCAGTAGGTACAGGGGGAACACTGAAGCTTTCTTT. It encodes CASRYRGNTEAFF.

The chain couples TRBV5-1 to TRBJ1-3; 12 nucleotides line up with TRBD1. Germline CDR1 reads SGHRS; CDR2 reads YFSETQ. The CDR3 runs to 15 residues. The V gene end was trimmed by 0 bases and the J gene end by 7 bases; junction bases not matched to a gene: 2. CDR3: CASSLAGQGANTIYF. CDR3 in DNA: TGCGCCAGCAGCTTGGCGGGACAGGGGGCGAACACCATATATTTT.

V is TRBV29-1 and J is TRBJ1-1; 10 bases are shared with TRBD1. The germline CDR1 and CDR2 sequences are SQVTM and ANQGSEA. The CDR3 spans 12 residues. With 7 bases clipped from V and 5 bases from J, the junction kept 4 bases outside the gene matches. DNA for the CDR3: TGCAGCGGACAGGGGGCAGGGACTGAAGCTTTCTTT. Encoded protein: CSGQGAGTEAFF.

V is TRBV27 and J is TRBJ2-5; TRBD2 might be the D (5 bases). In germline, CDR1 is MNHEY, CDR2 SMNVEV (reference sequence). The CDR3 length is 14 residues. Between the trimmed V and J ends, which lost 6 bases and 1 base, there was a span of 12 bases. The CDR3 sequence: CASRPSRAQETQYF. Here the CDR3 DNA reads TGTGCCAGCAGACCCTCGAGGGCCCAAGAGACCCAGTACTTC.

The V gene is TRBV28, the J gene TRBJ1-2; D unclear. Germline V lookup: CDR1 MDHEN, CDR2 SYDVKM. V gave up 2 bases and J gave up 4 bases, with 8 bases separating them. The CDR3 extends over 13 amino acids. CDR3 region: CASSLAGSYGYTF. For the CDR3, the DNA is TGTGCCAGCAGTTTAGCGGGTTCCTATGGCTACACCTTC.

This clone has only one observation. The J gene is TRBJ2-2, the V gene TRBV6-5, with D maybe TRBD1 (6 bases). This CDR3 contains 15 residues. Germline CDR1 and CDR2: MNHEY and SVGAGI. V dropped 4 bases and J dropped 4 bases, with 13 bases sitting between them. The CDR3 reads CASSSGQGRTGELFF. The CDR3 bases are TGTGCCAGCAGTTCTGGGCAGGGGCGCACCGGGGAGCTGTTTTTT.